One and the same sample provided the 26 T cell receptor beta chains below, sequenced in a study of response to subunit inactivated influenza vaccine. Each CDR3 protein gets one entry after TCRdb re-called the RT-PCR reads with MiXCR. The data hold some 500,000 distinct CDR3 sequences, with 15% to 20% observed a single time. The specimen comprised CD4+ T cells sorted from PBMCs, sampled roughly 24 months after vaccination. The receptors originated from a man between 50 and 69 years old who received an inactivated influenza vaccine.

This clonotype was observed a handful of times. J is TRBJ2-5 and V is TRBV5-6; D possibly corresponds to TRBD1 (7 bases). Trimming stripped 0 bases from V and 5 bases from J, with 11 bases between. The length of the CDR3 is 14 residues. Germline-derived CDR1 and CDR2 are SGHDT and YYEEEE. CDR3 nucleotides: TGTGCCAGCAGCTTGGTACAGGGGAGGGAGACCCAGTACTTC. It specifies CASSLVQGRETQYF.

This chain joins TRBV6-2 or TRBV6-3 and TRBJ2-1; no definite D call. CDR1 MNHEY and CDR2 SVGEGT come from the germline V gene. V lost 7 bases, J lost 0 bases, and 16 bases lay in between. This CDR3 is built from 16 residues. CDR3 residues: CASTARVLLSYNEQFF. CDR3 bases: TGTGCCAGCACCGCGCGTGTGCTACTCTCCTACAATGAGCAGTTCTTC.

This clonotype was seen a handful of times. The J gene is TRBJ1-1, the V gene TRBV29-1; possibly TRBD1 for D (6 bases). This CDR3 spans 13 amino acids. V was clipped by 7 bases and J by 13 bases, with 25 bases between them. Germline CDR1 SQVTM, CDR2 ANQGSEA. DNA for the CDR3: TGCAGCGCCAGAGACCAGGACAGCCGGATGAGTTTCTTT. This translates into CSARDQDSRMSFF.

The table lists this clonotype with many counts. It is unclear where the CDR3 begins or ends on the DNA, so no DNA is shown, and the CDR3 is as TCRdb lists it. V gene TRBV5-1 combines with J gene TRBJ2-2. Germline V CDR1 and CDR2: SGHRS, YFSETQ. 14 amino acids form the CDR3, both terminal residues included. The CDR3 reads CASSSSVSTGELFF.

V usage is TRBV12-3 or TRBV12-4 and J usage is TRBJ2-5; the match to TRBD1 covers 7 bases. The CDR3 runs to 15 residues. V lost 6 bases, J lost 2 bases, and 9 bases stayed unmatched. CDR3 amino acids: CASSLGDSLQETQYF. CDR3 in DNA: TGTGCCAGCAGCCTTGGGGACAGCTTGCAAGAGACCCAGTACTTC.

The genes are TRBV30 and TRBJ2-3; a weak D match, TRBD2 (6 bases). The V end was cut by 4 bases, the J end by 0 bases, with 14 bases between. This CDR3 contains 15 residues. Germline V gene data show CDR1 as GTSNPN and CDR2 as SVGIG (reference sequence). CDR3 sequence (DNA): TGTGCCTGGAACCCGGCGGGAATGAGCACAGATACGCAGTATTTT. This codes for CAWNPAGMSTDTQYF.

V and J are TRBV5-1 and TRBJ2-1, with 11 bases aligning to TRBD2. Germline V gene sequence: CDR1 SGHRS, CDR2 YFSETQ. CDR3 length: 18 amino acids. V lost 1 base to trimming and J lost 4 bases; unmatched junction nucleotides: 10. CDR3 region: CASSLSLLAGEIYNEQFF. The CDR3 nucleotides read TGCGCCAGCAGCTTGTCCTTACTAGCGGGAGAGATTTACAATGAGCAGTTCTTC.

The chain has TRBV4-3 and TRBJ1-6, with TRBD1 matching over 7 bases. Germline V CDR1 and CDR2: LGHNA, YSLEER. The CDR3 contains 15 residues. Trimming removed 5 bases from V and 10 bases from J; junction bases left unmatched: 11. CDR3 region: CASSSNPGQSSPLHF. Written as DNA, the CDR3 is TGCGCCAGCAGCTCAAACCCGGGACAGTCATCACCCCTCCACTTT.

V and J are TRBV6-2 or TRBV6-3 and TRBJ1-6; 7 bases agree with TRBD1. Trimming cost V 6 bases and J 8 bases; bases outside gene matches: 10. The V gene's germline CDR1 is MNHEY and CDR2 SVGEGT. This CDR3 contains 15 residues. The CDR3 nucleotides are TGTGCCAGCAGCCCTCCAACAGGGGTTGATTCACCCCTCCACTTT. This codes for CASSPPTGVDSPLHF.

V is TRBV5-5 and J is TRBJ2-2; 7 nucleotides line up with TRBD2. This CDR3 has 16 amino acids. After removal of 5 bases from V and 1 base from J, the junction contained 8 bases not matched to a gene. Germline lookup yields CDR1 SGHKS and CDR2 YYEKEE (reference sequence). The CDR3 protein is CASSYTGTMNTGELFF. Written as DNA, the CDR3 is TGTGCCAGCAGTTATACCGGGACTATGAACACCGGGGAGCTGTTTTTT.

The sample holds a few counts of this clonotype. This chain joins TRBV6-5 and TRBJ2-7; possible D gene TRBD1, 6 bases. CDR1 and CDR2 from the germline V gene are MNHEY and SVGAGI. The CDR3 totals 15 residues. V shed 0 bases and J shed 4 bases, with 13 bases lying between them. CDR3 nucleotides: TGTGCCAGCAGTTACTCACACTCAGGACAGTACGAGCAGTACTTC. It codes for CASSYSHSGQYEQYF.

V is TRBV14 and J is TRBJ2-7; possibly TRBD1 for D (5 bases). V lost 3 bases to trimming and J lost 5 bases, with 11 bases between them. The germline CDR1 and CDR2 sequences are SGHDN and FVKESK. The length of the CDR3 is 13 residues. CDR3 loop: CASSQSRVHEQYF. CDR3 nucleotides: TGTGCCAGCAGCCAGTCCAGGGTTCACGAGCAGTACTTC.

This clonotype turned up a few times. The chain joins TRBV20-1 to TRBJ2-5; 8 bases match TRBD2. The CDR3 contains 15 residues. Trimming took 5 bases from V and 4 from J; bases not matched to a gene: 12. Germline V CDR1 and CDR2: DFQATT, SNEGSKA (reference sequence). In nucleotides, the CDR3 is TGCAGTGCTTCACCCTTAGCGGGAAGTCTAGAGACCCAGTACTTC. Protein: CSASPLAGSLETQYF.

The gene calls are TRBV10-3 and TRBJ2-6, with TRBD1 matching over 7 bases. The CDR3 has 15 residues. J lost 0 bases, V lost 10 bases, and 6 bases had no gene match. Germline CDR1 ENHRY, CDR2 SYGVKD. CDR3 loop: CASWTGVSGANVLTF. CDR3 DNA sequence: TGTGCCAGTTGGACAGGTGTCTCTGGGGCCAACGTCCTGACTTTC.

This clonotype was recorded a few times. The chain couples TRBV20-1 to TRBJ2-3; 13 nucleotides line up with TRBD2. Germline assignment: CDR1 DFQATT and CDR2 SNEGSKA (reference sequence). The CDR3 runs to 17 residues. V trimming: 6 bases; J trimming: 1 base; junction bases outside the gene matches: 10. The CDR3 DNA follows: TGCAGTGCCCTCGGACTAGCGGGAGTAGGCCGCACAGATACGCAGTATTTT. Translated, it gives CSALGLAGVGRTDTQYF.

V gene TRBV7-2 combines with J gene TRBJ1-2; 11 positions match TRBD1. The CDR3 has 16 residues. The germline V gene encodes CDR1 SGHTA and CDR2 FQGNSA. Germline trimming cut 4 bases from V and 2 bases from J; bases unmatched to any gene: 6. CDR3 region: CASSSPDRGPNYGYTF. CDR3 coding DNA: TGTGCCAGCAGCTCCCCGGACAGGGGGCCAAACTATGGCTACACCTTC.

This clonotype appeared a few times. The gene calls are TRBV5-1 and TRBJ2-2; 7 nucleotides match TRBD1. The V gene end was trimmed by 6 bases and the J gene end by 0 bases; junction bases not matched to a gene: 5. Looked up from germline, CDR1 is SGHRS and CDR2 is YFSETQ. The CDR3 extends over 15 amino acids. This CDR3 reads CASKPGTANTGELFF. For the CDR3, the DNA is TGCGCCAGCAAGCCCGGGACAGCGAACACCGGGGAGCTGTTTTTT.

The chain couples TRBV12-3 or TRBV12-4 to TRBJ2-3, with 8 bases identical to TRBD2. The CDR3 contains 14 residues. Trimming removed 1 base from V and 4 bases from J; junction bases left unmatched: 1. This chain's CDR3 is CASSLGAGADTQYF. The CDR3, as DNA: TGTGCCAGCAGTTTAGGAGCGGGGGCAGATACGCAGTATTTT.

The chain has TRBV7-9 and TRBJ1-2, with a weak D call TRBD1 (5 bases). The ends were cut back, 1 base at V and 9 bases at J, with 12 bases in the middle. The CDR3 runs to 13 residues. Germline V lookup: CDR1 SEHNR, CDR2 FQNEAQ (reference sequence). The CDR3 here is CASSLVSGRSYTF. The CDR3, as DNA: TGTGCCAGCAGCTTAGTGTCAGGGAGGAGCTACACCTTC.

This clonotype was detected many times. The V gene is TRBV29-1, the J gene TRBJ1-2, with no clear D. There are 13 residues in the CDR3. Trimming took 1 base from V and 7 from J, leaving 13 bases between them. Germline V CDR1 and CDR2: SQVTM, ANQGSEA. Written as DNA, the CDR3 is TGCAGCGTTGAAGCTGAAAGGGCGGGTGGCTACACCTTC. This codes for CSVEAERAGGYTF.

The CDR3 region has the DNA TGCAGCGTTGCCGGGGGCTCGCGTGGCTACACCTTC. It yields the protein CSVAGGSRGYTF. The rearrangement joins TRBV29-1 to TRBJ1-2; maybe TRBD1 (6 bases). CDR3 size: 12 residues. The germline V gene encodes CDR1 SQVTM and CDR2 ANQGSEA. With 4 bases removed from V and 7 bases from J, the gap between germline ends came to 13 bases. Drawing the rest from reference TRBV29-1 and TRBJ1-2, the complete variable domain is SAVISQKPSRDICQRGTSLTIQCQVDSQVTMMFWYRQQPGQSLTLIATANQGSEATYESGFVIDKFPISRPNLTFSTLTVSNMSPEDSSIYLCSVAGGSRGYTFGSGTRLTVV.

This rearrangement joins TRBV20-1 to TRBJ2-3; TRBD2 matches at 9 bases. In germline, CDR1 is DFQATT, CDR2 SNEGSKA (reference sequence). The CDR3 extends over 17 amino acids. After removal of 5 bases from V and 4 bases from J, the junction contained 16 bases not matched to a gene. The DNA for the CDR3 is TGCAGTGCTCCCCGGGGTGTCGCGGGAGGGCCGGCAGATACGCAGTATTTT. Translated, it gives CSAPRGVAGGPADTQYF.

The rearrangement links TRBV20-1 to TRBJ2-3, with 10 bases fitting TRBD2. V shed 6 bases and J 3 bases; nucleotides not matched to a gene: 6. Germline lookup yields CDR1 DFQATT and CDR2 SNEGSKA (reference sequence). The CDR3 consists of 14 residues. The CDR3 DNA reads as TGCAGTGCCCGAAGCGGGAGGGGAACAGATACGCAGTATTTT. Amino acids: CSARSGRGTDTQYF.

This clonotype appeared a few times. This chain connects TRBV9 to TRBJ2-5; a weak D match, TRBD2 (7 bases). Trimming removed 1 base from V and 2 bases from J, with 12 bases in between. Germline lookup yields CDR1 SGDLS and CDR2 YYNGEE. The CDR3 totals 15 residues. DNA for the CDR3: TGTGCCAGCAGCGTATCGGGGGGCCTTCAAGAGACCCAGTACTTC. As protein: CASSVSGGLQETQYF.

This clonotype was seen ten or more times. V and J are TRBV5-1 and TRBJ1-5, with unresolved D. This CDR3 spans 15 amino acids. With 0 bases removed from V and 0 bases from J, the gap between germline ends came to 7 bases. Germline loops: CDR1 SGHRS, CDR2 YFSETQ. CDR3 in amino acids: CASSLDGYSNQPQHF. The DNA for the CDR3 is TGCGCCAGCAGCTTGGATGGGTATAGCAATCAGCCCCAGCATTTT.

The genes are TRBV24-1 and TRBJ2-3, with a possible D match to TRBD1 (6 bases). This CDR3 is built from 15 residues. V was trimmed by 4 bases and J by 2 bases, leaving 12 bases between them. CDR1 and CDR2 from the germline V gene are KGHDR and SFDVKD. Here the CDR3 reads CATSEPTGNTDTQYF. The CDR3 nucleotides read TGTGCCACCAGTGAACCGACAGGTAACACAGATACGCAGTATTTT.